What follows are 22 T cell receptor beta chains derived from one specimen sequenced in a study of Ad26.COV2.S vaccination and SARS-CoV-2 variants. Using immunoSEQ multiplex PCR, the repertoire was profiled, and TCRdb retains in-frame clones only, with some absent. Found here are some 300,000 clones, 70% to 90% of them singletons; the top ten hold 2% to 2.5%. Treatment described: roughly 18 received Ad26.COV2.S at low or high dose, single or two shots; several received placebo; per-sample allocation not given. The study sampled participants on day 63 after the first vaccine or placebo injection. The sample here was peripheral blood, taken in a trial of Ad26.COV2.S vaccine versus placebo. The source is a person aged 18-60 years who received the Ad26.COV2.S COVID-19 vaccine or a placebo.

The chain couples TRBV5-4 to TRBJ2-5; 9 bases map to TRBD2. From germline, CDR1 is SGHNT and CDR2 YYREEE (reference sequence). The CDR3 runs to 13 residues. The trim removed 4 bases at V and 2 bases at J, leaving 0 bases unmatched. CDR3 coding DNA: TGTGCCAGCAGCGGACTAGCGCAAGAGACCCAGTACTTC. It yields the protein CASSGLAQETQYF.

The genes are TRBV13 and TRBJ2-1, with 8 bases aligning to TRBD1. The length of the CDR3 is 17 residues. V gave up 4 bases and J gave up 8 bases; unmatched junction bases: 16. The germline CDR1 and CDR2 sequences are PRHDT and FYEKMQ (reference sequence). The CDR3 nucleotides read TGTGCCAGCAGCTCCGACAGGGGTCTCGGCGTTGACGATGAGCAGTTCTTC. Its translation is CASSSDRGLGVDDEQFF. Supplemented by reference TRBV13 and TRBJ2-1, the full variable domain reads AAGVIQSPRHLIKEKRETATLKCYPIPRHDTVYWYQQGPGQDPQFLISFYEKMQSDKGSIPDRFSAQQFSDYHSELNMSSLELGDSALYFCASSSDRGLGVDDEQFFGPGTRLTVL.

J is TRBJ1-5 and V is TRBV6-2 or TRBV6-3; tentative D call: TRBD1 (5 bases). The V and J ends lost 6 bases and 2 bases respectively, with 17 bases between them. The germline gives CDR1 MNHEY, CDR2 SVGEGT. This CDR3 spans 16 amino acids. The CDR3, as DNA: TGTGCCAGCAGCCGACTGGCTCAGGGCGGCAATCAGCCCCAGCATTTT. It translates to CASSRLAQGGNQPQHF.

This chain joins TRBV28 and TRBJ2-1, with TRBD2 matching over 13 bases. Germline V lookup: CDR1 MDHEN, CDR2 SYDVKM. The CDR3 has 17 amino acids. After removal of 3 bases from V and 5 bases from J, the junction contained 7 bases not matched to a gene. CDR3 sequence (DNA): TGTGCCAGCAGTTTTCGATCCACTAGCGGGGGGGACAATGAGCAGTTCTTC. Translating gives CASSFRSTSGGDNEQFF.

CDR3 in amino acids: CASSYSMEGDQPQHF. Here the CDR3 DNA reads TGTGCCAGCAGTTACTCGATGGAGGGGGATCAGCCCCAGCATTTT. The chain carries TRBV6-5 and TRBJ1-5, with D possibly being TRBD1 (6 bases). CDR3 length: 15 residues. Trimming took 0 bases from V and 5 from J, leaving 11 bases between them. Germline CDR1 MNHEY, CDR2 SVGAGI.

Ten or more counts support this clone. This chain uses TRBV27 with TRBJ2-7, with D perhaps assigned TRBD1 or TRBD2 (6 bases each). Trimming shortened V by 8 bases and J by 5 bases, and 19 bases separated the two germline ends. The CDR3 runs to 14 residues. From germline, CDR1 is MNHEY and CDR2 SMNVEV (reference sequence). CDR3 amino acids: CASRKIGGLHEQYF. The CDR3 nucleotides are TGTGCCAGCCGTAAAATAGGGGGGCTCCACGAGCAGTACTTC.

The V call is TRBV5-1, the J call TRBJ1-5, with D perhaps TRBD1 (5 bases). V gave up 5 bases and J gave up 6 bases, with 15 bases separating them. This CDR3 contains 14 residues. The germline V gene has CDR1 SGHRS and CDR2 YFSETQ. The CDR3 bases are TGCGCCAGCAGACTCGGGGGGAGGGGTCAGCCCCAGCATTTT. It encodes CASRLGGRGQPQHF.

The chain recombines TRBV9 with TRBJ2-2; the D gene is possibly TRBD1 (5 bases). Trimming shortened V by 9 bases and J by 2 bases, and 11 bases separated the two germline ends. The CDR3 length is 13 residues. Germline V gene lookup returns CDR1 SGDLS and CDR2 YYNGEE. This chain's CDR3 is CATSRGNTGELFF. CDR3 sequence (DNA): TGTGCCACTAGTAGGGGAAACACCGGGGAGCTGTTTTTT.

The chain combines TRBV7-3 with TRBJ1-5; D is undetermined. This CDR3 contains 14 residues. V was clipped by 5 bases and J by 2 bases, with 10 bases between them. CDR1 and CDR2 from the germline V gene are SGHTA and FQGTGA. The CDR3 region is CASSPNLGNQPQHF. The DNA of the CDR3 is TGTGCCAGCAGCCCAAACTTGGGCAATCAGCCCCAGCATTTT.

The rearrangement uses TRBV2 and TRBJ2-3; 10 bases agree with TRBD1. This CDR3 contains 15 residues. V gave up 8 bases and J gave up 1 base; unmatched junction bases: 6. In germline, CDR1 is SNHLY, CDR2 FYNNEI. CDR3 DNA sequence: TGTGCCAGCCCAAGGGGGACAGGGGGCACAGATACGCAGTATTTT. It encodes CASPRGTGGTDTQYF.

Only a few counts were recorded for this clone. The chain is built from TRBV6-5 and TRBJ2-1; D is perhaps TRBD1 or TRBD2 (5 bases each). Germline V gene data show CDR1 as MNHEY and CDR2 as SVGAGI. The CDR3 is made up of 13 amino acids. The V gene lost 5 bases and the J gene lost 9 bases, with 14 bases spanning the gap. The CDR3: CASSPLLGGEQFF. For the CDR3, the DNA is TGTGCCAGCAGTCCCCTCCTTGGGGGTGAGCAGTTCTTC.

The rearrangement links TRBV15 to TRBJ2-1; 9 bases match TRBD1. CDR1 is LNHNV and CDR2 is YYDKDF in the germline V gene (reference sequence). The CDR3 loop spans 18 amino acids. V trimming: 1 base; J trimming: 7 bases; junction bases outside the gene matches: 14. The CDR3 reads CATSRVALGQGRENEQFF. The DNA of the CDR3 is TGTGCCACCAGCAGAGTTGCACTGGGACAGGGCAGAGAAAATGAGCAGTTCTTC.

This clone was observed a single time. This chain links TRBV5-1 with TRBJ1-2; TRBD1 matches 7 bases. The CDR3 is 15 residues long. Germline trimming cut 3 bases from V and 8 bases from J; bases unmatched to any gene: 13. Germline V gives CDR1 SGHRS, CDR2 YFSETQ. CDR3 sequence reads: CASSSTGIAPRGYTF. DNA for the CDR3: TGCGCCAGCAGCTCGACAGGGATCGCCCCTCGAGGCTACACCTTC.

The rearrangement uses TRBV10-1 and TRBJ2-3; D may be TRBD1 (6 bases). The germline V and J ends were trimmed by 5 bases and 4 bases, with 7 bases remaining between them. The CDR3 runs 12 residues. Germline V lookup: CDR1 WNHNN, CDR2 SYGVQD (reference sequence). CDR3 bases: TGCGCCAGCAGTAAGGGGGCAGATACGCAGTATTTT. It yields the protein CASSKGADTQYF.

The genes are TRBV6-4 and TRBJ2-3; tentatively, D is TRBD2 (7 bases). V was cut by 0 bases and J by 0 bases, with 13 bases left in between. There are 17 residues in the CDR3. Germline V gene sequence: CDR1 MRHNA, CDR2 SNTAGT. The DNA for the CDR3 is TGTGCCAGCAGTGACTCGTTCGGGGGGCCAAGCACAGATACGCAGTATTTT. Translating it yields CASSDSFGGPSTDTQYF.

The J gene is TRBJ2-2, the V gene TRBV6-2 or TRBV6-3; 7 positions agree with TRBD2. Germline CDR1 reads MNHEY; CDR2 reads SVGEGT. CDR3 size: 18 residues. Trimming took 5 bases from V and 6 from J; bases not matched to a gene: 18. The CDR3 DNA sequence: TGTGCCAGCAGTAAAAATCGAGTTAGACTAGCCGGCTCCGGGGAGCTGTTTTTT. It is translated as CASSKNRVRLAGSGELFF.

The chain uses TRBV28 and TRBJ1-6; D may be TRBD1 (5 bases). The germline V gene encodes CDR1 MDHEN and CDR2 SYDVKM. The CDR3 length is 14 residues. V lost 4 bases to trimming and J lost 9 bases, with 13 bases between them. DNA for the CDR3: TGTGCCAGCAGTTCGCCTCGGGGGGTTTCACCCCTCCACTTT. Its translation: CASSSPRGVSPLHF. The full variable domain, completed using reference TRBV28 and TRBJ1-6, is DVKVTQSSRYLVKRTGEKVFLECVQDMDHENMFWYRQDPGLGLRLIYFSYDVKMKEKGDIPEGYSVSREKKERFSLILESASTNQTSMYLCASSSPRGVSPLHFGNGTRLTVT.

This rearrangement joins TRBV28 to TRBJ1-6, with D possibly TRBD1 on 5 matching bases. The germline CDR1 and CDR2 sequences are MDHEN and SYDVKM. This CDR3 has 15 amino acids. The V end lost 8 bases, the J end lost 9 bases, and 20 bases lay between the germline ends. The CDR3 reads CASRRGPYSGSPLHF. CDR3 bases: TGTGCCAGCCGGCGGGGCCCCTATAGCGGTTCACCCCTCCACTTT.

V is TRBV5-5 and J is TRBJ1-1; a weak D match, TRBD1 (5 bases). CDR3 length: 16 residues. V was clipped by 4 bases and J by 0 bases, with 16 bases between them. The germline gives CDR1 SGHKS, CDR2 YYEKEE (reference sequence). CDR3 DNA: TGTGCCAGCAGCGCGGCTGGGGGAGCAGTGAACACTGAAGCTTTCTTT. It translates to CASSAAGGAVNTEAFF.

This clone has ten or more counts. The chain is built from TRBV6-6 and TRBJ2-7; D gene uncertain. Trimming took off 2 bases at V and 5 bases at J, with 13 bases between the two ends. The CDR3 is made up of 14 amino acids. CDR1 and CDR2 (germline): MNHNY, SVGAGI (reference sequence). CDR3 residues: CASSYQPGLNEQYF. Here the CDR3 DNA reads TGTGCCAGCAGTTACCAGCCAGGTTTAAACGAGCAGTACTTC.

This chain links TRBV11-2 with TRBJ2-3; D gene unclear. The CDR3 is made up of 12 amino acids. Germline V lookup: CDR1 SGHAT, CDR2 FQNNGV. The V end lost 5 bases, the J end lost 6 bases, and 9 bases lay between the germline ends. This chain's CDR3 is CASSQLGDTQYF. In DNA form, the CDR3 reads TGTGCCAGCAGCCAGCTAGGGGATACGCAGTATTTT.

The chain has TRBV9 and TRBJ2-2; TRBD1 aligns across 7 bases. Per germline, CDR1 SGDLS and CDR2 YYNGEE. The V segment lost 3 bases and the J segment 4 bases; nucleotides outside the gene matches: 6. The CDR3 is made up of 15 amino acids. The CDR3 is CASSARQGGTGELFF. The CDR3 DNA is TGTGCCAGCAGCGCCCGACAGGGTGGCACCGGGGAGCTGTTTTTT.